This T cell receptor (beta chain) was obtained from a study of PD-L1 blockade in urothelial cancer. Across the whole study: Patients had received 0 to 3 prior chemotherapy regimens. When blood samples were assessed, the median T cell count was about 140,000.

Diagnoses among patients were locally advanced or metastatic urothelial carcinoma. Per patient, between 1 and 8 samples were collected at pretreatment and on-treatment time points. Germline V lookup: CDR1 GTSNPN, CDR2 SVGIG (reference sequence). The trim removed 4 bases at V and 4 bases at J, leaving 6 bases unmatched. The CDR3 runs to 15 residues. Measured with immunoSEQ multiplex PCR; TCRdb has only the in-frame clones, and not every one. Of tens of thousands of clones in the sample, 82% are singletons; the top ten hold more than 8%. Material: PBMCs, obtained around atezolizumab (anti-PD-L1) treatment. The chain uses TRBV30 and TRBJ2-1, with 11 bases identical to TRBD2. This sequence originates from a man between 70 and 80 years old with urothelial cancer. CDR3 DNA: TGTGCCTGGAACCTGTTAGCGGGAGGGTACAATGAGCAGTTCTTC. The encoded protein is CAWNLLAGGYNEQFF.